Listed below are T cell receptor beta chains from one sample, sequenced in a study of blood T cell repertoires in COVID-19. Generated by immunoSEQ multiplex PCR, the TCRdb table keeps only in-frame clones and is missing some. The sample shows some 250,000 clones, 85% to 90% of them seen only once. What was sequenced was peripheral blood. Every receptor here comes from a man in his 60s with acute or convalescent COVID-19. CDR3s include the opening cysteine and the closing phenylalanine or tryptophan. The D gene is left open where the match is weak. Clone size is stated in some rows and not others, as once, few, many or a class when expanded.

j_gene,len,v_gene,d_gene,abundance,CDR3aa,CDR3nt
TRBJ1-5,17,TRBV7-6,NA,NA,CASSLGAGLGSNQPQHF,TGTGCCAGCAGCTTGGGGGCCGGGTTGGGTAGCAATCAGCCCCAGCATTTT
TRBJ2-7,15,TRBV6-5,TRBD1,NA,CASTPRHRGTYEQYF,TGTGCCAGCACCCCCCGACACAGGGGCACCTACGAGCAGTACTTC
TRBJ2-1,14,TRBV27,TRBD2,NA,CASLGLAGNNEQFF,TGTGCCAGTCTGGGACTAGCGGGAAACAATGAGCAGTTCTTC
TRBJ2-2,16,TRBV28,TRBD2,NA,CASRAPRGRGTGELFF,TGTGCCAGCAGGGCCCCCCGGGGGAGGGGAACCGGGGAGCTGTTTTTT
TRBJ1-2,15,TRBV6-6,TRBD1,NA,CASSSGQGRDYGYTF,TGTGCCAGCAGTTCCGGACAGGGGAGGGACTATGGCTACACCTTC
TRBJ1-5,15,TRBV2,NA,NA,CASSPMRTDYQPQHF,TGTGCCAGCAGTCCTATGCGGACAGACTATCAGCCCCAGCATTTT
TRBJ1-6,15,TRBV11-3,NA,NA,CASSTDIAPSSPLHF,TGTGCCAGCAGCACGGACATTGCTCCCAGTTCACCCCTCCACTTT
TRBJ1-1,12,TRBV3-1/TRBV3-2,NA,NA,CASSQGSSKAFF,TGTGCCAGCAGCCAGGGCAGCTCAAAAGCTTTCTTT
TRBJ2-7,16,TRBV11-3,TRBD2,NA,CASSLIAGSSSYEQYF,TGTGCCAGCAGCTTAATAGCGGGATCGAGCTCCTACGAGCAGTACTTC
TRBJ1-1,13,TRBV27,NA,few,CASSPGLLTEAFF,TGTGCCAGCAGCCCAGGACTGCTCACTGAAGCTTTCTTT
TRBJ1-5,13,TRBV3-1/TRBV3-2,NA,NA,CASSQDRDQPQHF,TGTGCCAGCAGCCAAGATCGGGATCAGCCCCAGCATTTT
TRBJ2-7,15,TRBV11-3,NA,NA,CASSSWTRPTYEQYF,TGTGCCAGCAGCTCCTGGACACGGCCCACCTACGAGCAGTACTTC
TRBJ2-2,10,TRBV25-1,NA,many,CAPKTGELFF,TGTGCCCCTAAAACCGGGGAGCTGTTTTTT
TRBJ2-1,16,TRBV6-5,TRBD2,NA,CASSYWTSKNSDEQFF,TGTGCCAGCAGTTACTGGACTAGCAAAAATTCCGATGAGCAGTTCTTC
TRBJ1-1,13,TRBV6-4,NA,NA,CASSHRGATEAFF,TGTGCCAGCAGCCATCGGGGAGCAACTGAAGCTTTCTTT
TRBJ2-3,19,TRBV11-3,TRBD2,NA,CASSLVWGPAGGPKDTQYF,TGTGCCAGCAGCTTAGTGTGGGGGCCAGCGGGAGGGCCGAAAGATACGCAGTATTTT
TRBJ2-7,14,TRBV4-3,NA,few,CASSQRLPTYEQYF,TGCGCCAGCAGCCAAAGACTACCCACCTACGAGCAGTACTTC
TRBJ1-4,16,TRBV5-1,TRBD1,NA,CASSSTGTGYNEKLFF,TGCGCCAGCAGCTCCACCGGGACAGGGTATAATGAAAAACTGTTTTTT
TRBJ2-3,16,TRBV5-4,TRBD2,NA,CASSSTSGRGPDTQYF,TGTGCCAGCAGCAGTACTAGCGGGAGAGGGCCGGATACGCAGTATTTT
TRBJ1-4,16,TRBV7-2,NA,NA,CASSLGGQFYNEKLFF,TGTGCCAGCAGCTTAGGAGGACAGTTTTATAATGAAAAACTGTTTTTT
TRBJ1-5,17,TRBV27,TRBD1,NA,CASSLSLPGQGYQPQHF,TGTGCCAGCAGTTTATCCCTTCCGGGACAGGGATATCAGCCCCAGCATTTT
TRBJ1-1,13,TRBV19,NA,NA,CASSIGVYTEAFF,TGTGCCAGTAGTATCGGGGTTTACACTGAAGCTTTCTTT
TRBJ1-6,15,TRBV27,NA,few,CASRFRTDYNSPLHF,TGTGCCAGCAGGTTCAGGACAGACTATAATTCACCCCTCCACTTT
TRBJ2-7,13,TRBV6-2/TRBV6-3,TRBD1,NA,CASSLGQTYEQYF,TGTGCCAGCAGTTTGGGACAGACCTACGAGCAGTACTTC
TRBJ1-1,17,TRBV29-1,TRBD1,NA,CSVALMGDSGRETEAFF,TGCAGCGTTGCCCTGATGGGGGACAGCGGTAGAGAAACTGAAGCTTTCTTT
TRBJ2-7,14,TRBV4-1,NA,few,CASSQVQTGYEQYF,TGCGCCAGCAGCCAAGTCCAGACAGGTTACGAGCAGTACTTC
TRBJ2-2,14,TRBV7-9,NA,medium-sized,CASSSNPNTGELFF,TGTGCCAGCAGCTCTAACCCAAACACCGGGGAGCTGTTTTTT
TRBJ2-1,15,TRBV11-2,TRBD2,once,CASTSGLAVYNEQFF,TGTGCCAGCACCTCTGGTCTAGCGGTATACAATGAGCAGTTCTTC
TRBJ2-7,12,TRBV30,NA,NA,CAWGDTNYEQYF,TGTGCCTGGGGTGACACAAACTACGAGCAGTACTTC
TRBJ2-2,15,TRBV6-5,TRBD1,once,CASSAGTGDTGELFF,TGTGCCAGCAGCGCCGGGACAGGGGACACCGGGGAGCTGTTTTTT
TRBJ1-5,15,TRBV6-5,NA,NA,CASSYRGPSNQPQHF,TGTGCCAGCAGTTACCGTGGGCCCTCCAATCAGCCCCAGCATTTT
TRBJ2-3,15,TRBV4-3,TRBD2,NA,CASSQELAGTDTQYF,TGCGCCAGCAGCCAAGAACTAGCGGGGACGGATACGCAGTATTTT
TRBJ1-2,18,TRBV14,TRBD1,NA,CASSQTQTFWDRGYGYTF,TGTGCCAGCAGCCAGACTCAGACTTTCTGGGACAGGGGATATGGCTACACCTTC
TRBJ1-2,21,TRBV7-3,NA,NA,CASSPSGTSQYLNRPAYGYTF,TGTGCCAGCAGCCCTAGTGGGACATCCCAGTACCTAAACCGGCCAGCCTATGGCTACACCTTC
TRBJ2-1,16,TRBV18,NA,NA,CASSPLTASPYNEQFF,TGTGCCAGCTCACCCCTGACAGCATCCCCCTACAATGAGCAGTTCTTC
TRBJ1-3,15,TRBV6-2/TRBV6-3,NA,NA,CASSPQRSSGNTIYF,TGTGCCAGCAGTCCCCAACGGAGCTCTGGAAACACCATATATTTT
TRBJ2-1,15,TRBV9,TRBD2,NA,CASSVVLAGVDEQFF,TGTGCCAGCAGCGTAGTACTAGCGGGAGTGGATGAGCAGTTCTTC
TRBJ2-7,13,TRBV28,TRBD1,NA,CASFDRVSYEQYF,TGTGCCAGCTTTGACAGGGTGTCCTACGAGCAGTACTTC
TRBJ2-2,14,TRBV7-3,NA,NA,CASSLTGNTGELFF,TGTGCCAGCAGCCTCACGGGGAACACCGGGGAGCTGTTTTTT